This T cell receptor (beta chain) came from a study of blood T cells in healthy people across ages. As regards this clonotype: What it recognizes is unknown.

Regarding the study as a whole: Reliance upon unsorted PBMCs precluded definitive naive versus antigen-experienced comparison. Age showed a roughly linear inverse relationship with TCR beta diversity per million T cells.

The second PCR ran roughly 6 to 11 cycles with a sample-barcoded 5' primer and J-beta primers. TCRdb re-called the 5' RACE reads through MiXCR, storing one row per CDR3 protein. This sample carries roughly 680,000 distinct CDR3 sequences, approximately 49% of them seen once, and the ten largest clones take roughly 34%. V lost 0 bases, J lost 0 bases, and 14 bases lay in between. CDR1 and CDR2 from the germline V gene are SGHRS and YFSETQ. The CDR3 is made up of 17 amino acids. Researchers report isolating at least 6 million PBMCs per sample. The chain combines TRBV5-1 with TRBJ2-3; D ambiguous. This sequence was found in a woman aged 55 to 70 in good health. Sequenced: blood. CDR3 region: CASSLASTAYSTDTQYF. The CDR3 nucleotides read TGCGCCAGCAGCTTGGCTTCGACTGCTTACAGCACAGATACGCAGTATTTT. The whole variable domain, filled in from reference TRBV5-1 and TRBJ2-3, reads KAGVTQTPRYLIKTRGQQVTLSCSPISGHRSVSWYQQTPGQGLQFLFEYFSETQRNKGNFPGRFSGRQFSNSRSEMNVSTLELGDSALYLCASSLASTAYSTDTQYFGPGTRLTVL.